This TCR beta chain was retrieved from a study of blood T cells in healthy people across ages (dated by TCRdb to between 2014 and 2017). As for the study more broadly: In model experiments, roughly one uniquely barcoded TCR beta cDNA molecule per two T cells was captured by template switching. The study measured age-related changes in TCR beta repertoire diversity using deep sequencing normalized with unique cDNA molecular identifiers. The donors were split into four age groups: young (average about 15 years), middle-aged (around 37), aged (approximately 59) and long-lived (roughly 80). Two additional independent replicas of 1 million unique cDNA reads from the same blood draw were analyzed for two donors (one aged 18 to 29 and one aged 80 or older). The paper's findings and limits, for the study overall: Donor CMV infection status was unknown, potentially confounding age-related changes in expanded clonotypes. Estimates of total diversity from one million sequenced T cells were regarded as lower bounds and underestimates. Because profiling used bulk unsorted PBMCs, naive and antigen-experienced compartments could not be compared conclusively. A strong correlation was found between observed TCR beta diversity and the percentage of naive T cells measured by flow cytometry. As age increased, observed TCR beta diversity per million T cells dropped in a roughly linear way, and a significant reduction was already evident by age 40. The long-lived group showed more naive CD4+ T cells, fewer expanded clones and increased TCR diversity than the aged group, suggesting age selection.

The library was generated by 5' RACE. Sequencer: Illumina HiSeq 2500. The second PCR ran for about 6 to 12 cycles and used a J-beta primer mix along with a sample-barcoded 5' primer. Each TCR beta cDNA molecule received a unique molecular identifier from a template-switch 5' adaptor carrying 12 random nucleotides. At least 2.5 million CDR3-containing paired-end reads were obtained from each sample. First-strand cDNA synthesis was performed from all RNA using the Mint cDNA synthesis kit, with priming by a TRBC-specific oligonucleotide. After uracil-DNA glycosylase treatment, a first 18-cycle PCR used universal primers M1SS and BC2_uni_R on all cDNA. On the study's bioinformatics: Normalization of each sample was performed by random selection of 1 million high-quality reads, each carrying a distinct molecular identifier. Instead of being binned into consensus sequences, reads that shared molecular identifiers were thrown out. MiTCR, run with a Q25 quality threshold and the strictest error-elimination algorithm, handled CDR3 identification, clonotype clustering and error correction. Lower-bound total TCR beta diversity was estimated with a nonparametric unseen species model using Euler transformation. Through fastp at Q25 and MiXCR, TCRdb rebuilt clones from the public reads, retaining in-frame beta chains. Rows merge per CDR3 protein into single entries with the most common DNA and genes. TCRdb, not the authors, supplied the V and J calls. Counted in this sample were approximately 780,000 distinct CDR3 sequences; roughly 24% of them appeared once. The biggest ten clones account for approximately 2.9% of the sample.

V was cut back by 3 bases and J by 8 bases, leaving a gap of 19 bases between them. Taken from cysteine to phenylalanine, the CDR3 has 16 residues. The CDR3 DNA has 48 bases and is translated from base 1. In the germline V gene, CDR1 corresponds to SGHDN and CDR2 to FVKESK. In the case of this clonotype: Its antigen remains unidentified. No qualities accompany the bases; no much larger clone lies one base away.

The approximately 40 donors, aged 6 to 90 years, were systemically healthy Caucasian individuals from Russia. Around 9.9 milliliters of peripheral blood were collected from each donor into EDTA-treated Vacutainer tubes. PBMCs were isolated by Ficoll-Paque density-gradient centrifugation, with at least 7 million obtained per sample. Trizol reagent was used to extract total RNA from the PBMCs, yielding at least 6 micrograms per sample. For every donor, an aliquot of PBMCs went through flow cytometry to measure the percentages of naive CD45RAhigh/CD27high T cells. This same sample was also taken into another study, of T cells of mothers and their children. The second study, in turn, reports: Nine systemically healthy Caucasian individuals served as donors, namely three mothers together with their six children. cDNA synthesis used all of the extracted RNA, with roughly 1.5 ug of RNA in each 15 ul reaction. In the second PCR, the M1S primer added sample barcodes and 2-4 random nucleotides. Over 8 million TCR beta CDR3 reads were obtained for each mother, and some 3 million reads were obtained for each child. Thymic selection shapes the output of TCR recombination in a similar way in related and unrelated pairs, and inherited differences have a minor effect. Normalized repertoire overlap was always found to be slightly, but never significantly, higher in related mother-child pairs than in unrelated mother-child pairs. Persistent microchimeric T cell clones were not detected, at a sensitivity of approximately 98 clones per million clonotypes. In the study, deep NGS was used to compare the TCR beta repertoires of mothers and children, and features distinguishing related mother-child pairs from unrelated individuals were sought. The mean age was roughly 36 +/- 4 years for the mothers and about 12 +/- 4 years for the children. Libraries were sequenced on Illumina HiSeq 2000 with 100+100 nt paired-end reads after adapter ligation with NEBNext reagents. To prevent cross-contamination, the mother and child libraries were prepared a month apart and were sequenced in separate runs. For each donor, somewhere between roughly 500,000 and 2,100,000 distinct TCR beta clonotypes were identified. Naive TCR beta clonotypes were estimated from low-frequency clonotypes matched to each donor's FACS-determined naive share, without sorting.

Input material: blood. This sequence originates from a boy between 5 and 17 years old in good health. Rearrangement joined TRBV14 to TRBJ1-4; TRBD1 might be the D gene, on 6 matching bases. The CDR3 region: CASSHLVTGTEEKLFF. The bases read TGTGCCAGCAGCCATCTCGTTACAGGGACGGAAGAAAAACTGTTTTTT.